This T cell receptor (beta chain) was found in a study of OX40 agonist ivuxolimab in advanced cancers. Study-wide background: The patients received agonistic anti-OX40 (CD134) antibody ivuxolimab. Ivuxolimab was administered intravenously to patients at 0.01 to 10 mg/kg every 2 weeks.

This CDR3 is built from 13 residues. Trimming removed 2 bases from V and 7 bases from J, with 9 bases in between. CDR1 is MNHEY and CDR2 is SVGAGI in the germline V gene. Study findings and constraints: Average numbers of expanded clones were greater in CD8+ T cells than in CD4+. Low normalized clonal expansion also occurred in some nonresponding patients.

Regarding this clone: What it recognizes is unknown.

Repertoires were generated with immunoSEQ multiplex PCR, while TCRdb's copy carries only in-frame clones and drops some. The sample carries tens of thousands of clones, around 93% recorded once. The chain is built from TRBV6-5 and TRBJ1-5; D not certain. This clonotype was obtained from an adult with an advanced solid tumor such as melanoma, head and neck, liver or kidney cancer. The specimen comprised CD4+ or CD8+ T cells sorted from blood, sampled in a trial of the OX40 agonist ivuxolimab. In nucleotides, the CDR3 is TGTGCCAGCAGTTACCGTCCGGAACAGCCCCAGCATTTT. This codes for CASSYRPEQPQHF.